The rows below give T cell receptor beta chains drawn from one sample of a study of shared clonotypes between healthy human individuals. Generated by immunoSEQ multiplex PCR, the TCRdb table keeps only in-frame clones and is missing some. The sample includes hundreds of thousands of clones, roughly 96% of them seen just once. Sequencing was done on a sample of naive CD8+ T cells sorted from blood. These receptors came from a woman aged 30 to 39 in good health. The CDR3 runs from the conserved cysteine through the conserved F or W. Each record gives: V gene, clone size, D gene, J gene, CDR3 DNA, CDR3 protein. D genes are given only for firm matches. Size is stated for part of the rows, as once, few or many counts, or as a class when the clone is expanded.

V gene: TRBV11-2
clone size: -
D gene: -
J gene: TRBJ2-1
CDR3 DNA: TGTGCCAGCAGCGTGTTGCTGGCGGAGCAGTTCTTC
CDR3 protein: CASSVLLAEQFF

V gene: TRBV7-2
clone size: -
D gene: TRBD2
J gene: TRBJ2-1
CDR3 DNA: TGTGCCAGCAGCTTAGAGAGCGGGAGGTACAATGAGCAGTTCTTC
CDR3 protein: CASSLESGRYNEQFF

V gene: TRBV6-1
clone size: -
D gene: -
J gene: TRBJ2-7
CDR3 DNA: TGTGCCAGCAGTGAATCCAAGAGCAGAGCTAGCTACGAGCAGTACTTC
CDR3 protein: CASSESKSRASYEQYF

V gene: TRBV19
clone size: -
D gene: TRBD2
J gene: TRBJ2-1
CDR3 DNA: TGTGCCAGTAGTATAGGCCCTCAGGGGGCTGTTCTAGCGGGAGGGATCTACAATGAGCAGTTCTTC
CDR3 protein: CASSIGPQGAVLAGGIYNEQFF

V gene: TRBV11-2
clone size: -
D gene: TRBD2
J gene: TRBJ2-1
CDR3 DNA: TGTGCCAGCAGCTTAGGAGGGGGGAGCGGGAGGGATAATGAGCAGTTCTTC
CDR3 protein: CASSLGGGSGRDNEQFF

V gene: TRBV5-1
clone size: -
D gene: -
J gene: TRBJ2-1
CDR3 DNA: TGCGCCAGCAGCTTGGGGTCCAGGTACAATGAGCAGTTCTTC
CDR3 protein: CASSLGSRYNEQFF

V gene: TRBV7-9
clone size: -
D gene: -
J gene: TRBJ2-5
CDR3 DNA: TGTGCCAGCAGCCCTGCGCTAGCGGAGACCCAGTACTTC
CDR3 protein: CASSPALAETQYF

V gene: TRBV11-2
clone size: -
D gene: TRBD1
J gene: TRBJ2-7
CDR3 DNA: TGTGCCAGCAGCTCCAGGACAGGGGGAATGTGGGAGCAGTACTTC
CDR3 protein: CASSSRTGGMWEQYF

V gene: TRBV19
clone size: -
D gene: -
J gene: TRBJ1-2
CDR3 DNA: TGTGCCAGTAGTTCGGTCAGCCCTTCCTATGGCTACACCTTC
CDR3 protein: CASSSVSPSYGYTF

V gene: TRBV30
clone size: once
D gene: -
J gene: TRBJ1-2
CDR3 DNA: TGTGCCTGGACTAAACTATACGGGGCGATCTATGGCTACACCTTC
CDR3 protein: CAWTKLYGAIYGYTF

V gene: TRBV5-4
clone size: -
D gene: TRBD1
J gene: TRBJ2-7
CDR3 DNA: TGTGCCAGCAGCCGAGACAGGGACACATCGTCCTACGAGCAGTACTTC
CDR3 protein: CASSRDRDTSSYEQYF

V gene: TRBV13
clone size: -
D gene: TRBD1
J gene: TRBJ2-3
CDR3 DNA: TGTGCCAGCAGCCCTCTTGTTTCGGACAGGGGCACAGATACGCAGTATTTT
CDR3 protein: CASSPLVSDRGTDTQYF

V gene: TRBV9
clone size: -
D gene: -
J gene: TRBJ2-7
CDR3 DNA: TGTGCCAGCAGCGTAGGCTCAGCTCCCTACGAGCAGTACTTC
CDR3 protein: CASSVGSAPYEQYF

V gene: TRBV7-9
clone size: -
D gene: -
J gene: TRBJ1-1
CDR3 DNA: TGTGCCAGCACCTCGGGATGGGCTGAAGCTTTCTTT
CDR3 protein: CASTSGWAEAFF

V gene: TRBV27
clone size: -
D gene: TRBD2
J gene: TRBJ2-1
CDR3 DNA: TGTGCCAGTAGGACCGGGACTAGCTTGAATGAGCAGTTCTTC
CDR3 protein: CASRTGTSLNEQFF

V gene: TRBV6-6
clone size: -
D gene: -
J gene: TRBJ1-3
CDR3 DNA: TGTGCCAGCAGAGCCGGGGCGGTTGGAAACACCATATATTTT
CDR3 protein: CASRAGAVGNTIYF

V gene: TRBV6-1
clone size: -
D gene: -
J gene: TRBJ1-2
CDR3 DNA: TGTGCCAGCAGTGAAGGATTTTTTGGGGGCTATGGCTACACCTTC
CDR3 protein: CASSEGFFGGYGYTF

V gene: TRBV6-5
clone size: -
D gene: TRBD1
J gene: TRBJ2-2
CDR3 DNA: TGTGCCAGCAGTCAACAGGGGCCCGGGGAGCTGTTTTTT
CDR3 protein: CASSQQGPGELFF

V gene: TRBV9
clone size: once
D gene: -
J gene: TRBJ2-7
CDR3 DNA: TGTGCCAGCAGCGTAAACCAGGCAGACGAGCAGTACTTC
CDR3 protein: CASSVNQADEQYF

V gene: TRBV6-5
clone size: once
D gene: TRBD1
J gene: TRBJ2-7
CDR3 DNA: TGTGCCAGCAGCCAGGAAGGGACAGGGGGTTACGAGCAGTACTTC
CDR3 protein: CASSQEGTGGYEQYF

V gene: TRBV4-2
clone size: -
D gene: TRBD2
J gene: TRBJ2-7
CDR3 DNA: TGTGCCAGCAGCCCGTTACTGCGGGAGACCCACGAGCAGTACTTC
CDR3 protein: CASSPLLRETHEQYF

V gene: TRBV2
clone size: -
D gene: -
J gene: TRBJ2-4
CDR3 DNA: TGTGCCAGCAGGGCTAGGTTGGAAAACATTCAGTACTTC
CDR3 protein: CASRARLENIQYF

V gene: TRBV28
clone size: -
D gene: TRBD1
J gene: TRBJ2-7
CDR3 DNA: TGTGCCACCACCGCCGGACAGGGCTACGAGCAGTACTTC
CDR3 protein: CATTAGQGYEQYF

V gene: TRBV28
clone size: -
D gene: TRBD1
J gene: TRBJ1-1
CDR3 DNA: TGTGCCAGCAGTCTAACAGGGGTTGACACTGAAGCTTTCTTT
CDR3 protein: CASSLTGVDTEAFF

V gene: TRBV14
clone size: -
D gene: -
J gene: TRBJ2-5
CDR3 DNA: TGTGCCAGCAGTGTTGAGGACAGAGTTCGGGAGCAGTACTTC
CDR3 protein: CASSVEDRVREQYF

V gene: TRBV27
clone size: once
D gene: -
J gene: TRBJ1-2
CDR3 DNA: TGTGCCAGCAGTTTAGATCCCGGGAACTATGGCTACACCTTC
CDR3 protein: CASSLDPGNYGYTF

V gene: TRBV10-3
clone size: -
D gene: -
J gene: TRBJ1-1
CDR3 DNA: TGTGCCATCAGTGAGTCGGGCGGGGGCACTGAAGCTTTCTTT
CDR3 protein: CAISESGGGTEAFF

V gene: TRBV19
clone size: -
D gene: TRBD2
J gene: TRBJ2-2
CDR3 DNA: TGTGCCAGTAGTGGGACTAGCGGGAGGGCCTACACCGGGGAGCTGTTTTTT
CDR3 protein: CASSGTSGRAYTGELFF

V gene: TRBV28
clone size: -
D gene: -
J gene: TRBJ1-4
CDR3 DNA: TGTGCCAGCAGTTTGCGGGCGGAGGGAACTAATGAAAAACTGTTTTTT
CDR3 protein: CASSLRAEGTNEKLFF

V gene: TRBV6-4
clone size: -
D gene: -
J gene: TRBJ2-7
CDR3 DNA: TGTGCCAGCAGTGAGGACACCTCCTACGAGCAGTACTTC
CDR3 protein: CASSEDTSYEQYF

V gene: TRBV6-5
clone size: -
D gene: TRBD2
J gene: TRBJ2-7
CDR3 DNA: TGTGCCAGCAGTGTAGCGGGAGGGAACCTTGAGCAGTACTTC
CDR3 protein: CASSVAGGNLEQYF

V gene: TRBV27
clone size: -
D gene: -
J gene: TRBJ2-1
CDR3 DNA: TGTGCCAGCAGTTATAGGTACAGCTCCTACAATGAGCAGTTCTTC
CDR3 protein: CASSYRYSSYNEQFF

V gene: TRBV27
clone size: few
D gene: TRBD1
J gene: TRBJ1-1
CDR3 DNA: TGTGCCAGCAGTTTAAGCAGGGGGCTCACTGAAGCTTTCTTT
CDR3 protein: CASSLSRGLTEAFF

V gene: TRBV27
clone size: -
D gene: TRBD2
J gene: TRBJ2-1
CDR3 DNA: TGTGCCAGCAGTTTAAGTGTTGGGACTAGCAATGAGCAGTTCTTC
CDR3 protein: CASSLSVGTSNEQFF

V gene: TRBV9
clone size: once
D gene: -
J gene: TRBJ1-1
CDR3 DNA: TGTGCCAGCAGCGGCCCGATCGAGACAGGTGAAGCTTTCTTT
CDR3 protein: CASSGPIETGEAFF

V gene: TRBV7-7
clone size: once
D gene: TRBD1
J gene: TRBJ2-2
CDR3 DNA: TGTGCCAGCAACCGGGCAGGGGGCGCCCGGGGCACCGGGGAGCTGTTTTTT
CDR3 protein: CASNRAGGARGTGELFF

V gene: TRBV4-1
clone size: once
D gene: -
J gene: TRBJ1-5
CDR3 DNA: TGCGCCAGCAGCCAAGATCGTCAGACTAGCAATCAGCCCCAGCATTTT
CDR3 protein: CASSQDRQTSNQPQHF

V gene: TRBV2
clone size: -
D gene: -
J gene: TRBJ2-7
CDR3 DNA: TGTGCCAGCAGTGAAGTCGGCAGGGGAGGAACCTACGAGCAGTACTTC
CDR3 protein: CASSEVGRGGTYEQYF

V gene: TRBV27
clone size: -
D gene: -
J gene: TRBJ2-2
CDR3 DNA: TGTGCCAGCAGTTTTTCCGGGGAGCTGTTTTTT
CDR3 protein: CASSFSGELFF

V gene: TRBV4-1
clone size: -
D gene: -
J gene: TRBJ1-2
CDR3 DNA: TGCGCCAGCAGCCAAGATCGGGGGATTAACGATGGCTACACCTTC
CDR3 protein: CASSQDRGINDGYTF

V gene: TRBV11-2
clone size: -
D gene: -
J gene: TRBJ2-1
CDR3 DNA: TGTGCCAGCAGCTTAGGTCACTACAACTACAATGAGCAGTTCTTC
CDR3 protein: CASSLGHYNYNEQFF

V gene: TRBV28
clone size: -
D gene: -
J gene: TRBJ2-1
CDR3 DNA: TGTGCCAGCAGGTTAGGAGGCGGTGAGCAGTTCTTC
CDR3 protein: CASRLGGGEQFF

V gene: TRBV4-2
clone size: -
D gene: TRBD2
J gene: TRBJ2-2
CDR3 DNA: TGTGCCAGCAGCCAAGATCTAATCCTAGCGGGAGGGAGGATGGACACCGGGGAGCTGTTTTTT
CDR3 protein: CASSQDLILAGGRMDTGELFF

V gene: TRBV11-2
clone size: -
D gene: -
J gene: TRBJ2-3
CDR3 DNA: TGTGCCAGCACCGGGGACTGGGGAACAGATACGCAGTATTTT
CDR3 protein: CASTGDWGTDTQYF

V gene: TRBV5-4
clone size: -
D gene: -
J gene: TRBJ2-2
CDR3 DNA: TGTGCCAGCAGCTTGCCGGACAGTTCCACCGGGGAGCTGTTTTTT
CDR3 protein: CASSLPDSSTGELFF

V gene: TRBV28
clone size: -
D gene: -
J gene: TRBJ1-1
CDR3 DNA: TGTGCCAGCAGAGGGGCGTCAGCGAACACTGAAGCTTTCTTT
CDR3 protein: CASRGASANTEAFF

V gene: TRBV6-5
clone size: -
D gene: -
J gene: TRBJ2-7
CDR3 DNA: TGTGCCAGCAGTTACTCCTCCCTCGGCCACGAGCAGTACTTC
CDR3 protein: CASSYSSLGHEQYF

V gene: TRBV6-1
clone size: -
D gene: -
J gene: TRBJ1-2
CDR3 DNA: TGTGCCAGCAGTGAGAGGCCCGCCCTCCGTACCACTAACTATGGCTACACCTTC
CDR3 protein: CASSERPALRTTNYGYTF

V gene: TRBV28
clone size: -
D gene: TRBD2
J gene: TRBJ2-4
CDR3 DNA: TGTGCCAGCAGTCTGGGACTAGCGGGAGGGTGGGGGAACGAAAACATTCAGTACTTC
CDR3 protein: CASSLGLAGGWGNENIQYF

V gene: TRBV19
clone size: -
D gene: -
J gene: TRBJ1-1
CDR3 DNA: TGTGCCAGTAGTATAGACAGGGATGAAGCTTTCTTT
CDR3 protein: CASSIDRDEAFF

V gene: TRBV28
clone size: -
D gene: TRBD1
J gene: TRBJ1-5
CDR3 DNA: TGTGCCAGCAGTTTGGCGACAGGGGGCCAGCCCCAGCATTTT
CDR3 protein: CASSLATGGQPQHF